One sample yielded the 30 T cell receptor beta chains listed below, sequenced in a study of T cells in women clearing cervical HPV infection. The method was immunoSEQ multiplex PCR; TCRdb's version includes in-frame clones alone and lacks a portion of them. Recorded for this sample: 30,000 to 40,000 clones. The specimen sequenced was blood buffy coat. Source of these receptors: a woman aged 18 to 75 with a cervical HPV16 infection that either progressed to CIN3+ or cleared (not recorded which).

Concerning this clone: The CDR3 end is not reached by the read, which stops 3 residues before it; the germline J gene fills it in. The chain employs TRBV11-2 and TRBJ2-6, with D perhaps matching TRBD1 or TRBD2 (5 bases each). V was shortened by 5 bases and J by 3 bases, with 11 bases between the two germline ends. The germline V gene has CDR1 SGHAT and CDR2 FQNNGV. There are 15 residues in the CDR3. The CDR3 DNA, read in part, is TGTGCCAGCAGCACGAGGGGCTTTGGGGCCAACGTC. Protein sequence: CASSTRGFGANV. The entire CDR3 protein is CASSTRGFGANVLTF.

Regarding this clone: The read falls 3 residues short of the CDR3 end, and the missing part is taken from the germline J gene. V is TRBV19 and J is TRBJ2-3; TRBD2 aligns across 7 bases. The CDR3 totals 16 residues. Per the germline V gene, CDR1 is LNHDA and CDR2 is SQIVND (reference sequence). V trimming: 1 base; J trimming: 0 bases; junction bases outside the gene matches: 4. Incomplete CDR3 DNA: TGTGCCAGTAGTATAGCAGCGGGGTTTAGCACAGATACG. This encodes CASSIAAGFSTDT. The entire CDR3 sequence reads CASSIAAGFSTDTQYF. The whole variable domain, remainder taken from reference TRBV19 and TRBJ2-3, is DGGITQSPKYLFRKEGQNVTLSCEQNLNHDAMYWYRQDPGQGLRLIYYSQIVNDFQKGDIAEGYSVSREKKESFPLTVTSAQKNPTAFYLCASSIAAGFSTDTQYFGPGTRLTVL.

Note on this clone: The DNA ends 3 residues before the CDR3 does, and the rest of the CDR3 is filled in from the germline J gene. The rearrangement links TRBV19 to TRBJ1-1; TRBD1 matches 9 bases. The CDR3 covers 18 residues. The trim removed 8 bases at V and 0 bases at J, leaving 16 bases unmatched. The germline V gene has CDR1 LNHDA and CDR2 SQIVND (reference sequence). The CDR3 DNA, read in part, is TGTGCCAGTGACCCCGGGACAGGGCTATGGAGGGTGAACACTGAA. It encodes CASDPGTGLWRVNTE. The entire CDR3 sequence reads CASDPGTGLWRVNTEAFF.

Points on this clone: Read sequence stops 3 residues before the CDR3 end, and the germline J gene provides the missing end. The rearrangement uses TRBV29-1 and TRBJ2-5, with 7 bases aligning to TRBD1. The V segment lost 7 bases and the J segment 6 bases; nucleotides outside the gene matches: 14. This CDR3 spans 14 amino acids. CDR1 is SQVTM and CDR2 is ANQGSEA in the germline V gene. CDR3 loop: CSAGTAGTVKTQYF. CDR3 DNA (partial): TGCAGCGCAGGAACCGCCGGGACAGTAAAGACC. Using reference TRBV29-1 and TRBJ2-5 for the parts outside the CDR3, the full variable domain is SAVISQKPSRDICQRGTSLTIQCQVDSQVTMMFWYRQQPGQSLTLIATANQGSEATYESGFVIDKFPISRPNLTFSTLTVSNMSPEDSSIYLCSAGTAGTVKTQYFGPGTRLLVL.

Notes on this clone: The read ends 3 residues shy of where the CDR3 ends; the end is completed using the germline J gene. The chain couples TRBV18 to TRBJ2-2; 10 bases line up with TRBD1. This CDR3 is built from 14 residues. Germline assignment: CDR1 KGHSH and CDR2 LQKENI. Losses at the gene ends were 8 bases for V and 4 bases for J; bases not matched to a gene: 4. The CDR3 loop is CASQGQGSTGELFF. CDR3 DNA (partial): TGTGCCAGCCAGGGACAGGGGAGCACCGGGGAG.

On this clone itself: The missing CDR3 end, 3 residues past where the read stops, is filled in from the germline J gene. The rearrangement joins TRBV5-1 to TRBJ2-5; 10 nucleotides line up with TRBD2. The CDR3 has 19 residues. The germline gives CDR1 SGHRS, CDR2 YFSETQ. V was clipped by 0 bases and J by 4 bases; unmatched bases: 15. The sequenced part of the CDR3 DNA is TGCGCCAGCAGCTTGGGGGCCCACTCCCAGCGGGGGGGCACAGAGACC. It yields the protein CASSLGAHSQRGGTET. The full CDR3 is CASSLGAHSQRGGTETQYF. Using reference TRBV5-1 and TRBJ2-5 for the parts outside the CDR3, the full variable domain is KAGVTQTPRYLIKTRGQQVTLSCSPISGHRSVSWYQQTPGQGLQFLFEYFSETQRNKGNFPGRFSGRQFSNSRSEMNVSTLELGDSALYLCASSLGAHSQRGGTETQYFGPGTRLLVL.

Notes on this clone: The DNA ends 3 residues before the CDR3 does, and the rest of the CDR3 is filled in from the germline J gene. J is TRBJ1-1 and V is TRBV7-9; D is undetermined. CDR3 length: 14 amino acids. Deletions cut 1 base from V and 0 bases from J, with 6 bases between. CDR1 SEHNR and CDR2 FQNEAQ come from the germline V gene (reference sequence). The CDR3 here is CASSLGGVNTEAFF. The sequenced CDR3 bases are TGTGCCAGCAGCTTAGGCGGGGTGAACACTGAA.

Worth noting for this clone: The read stops 3 residues short of the end of the CDR3; the missing end is completed from the germline J gene. The chain employs TRBV2 and TRBJ2-1, with 11 bases lining up with TRBD1. The J segment lost 5 bases and the V segment lost 10 bases, leaving 13 bases of the junction unmatched. CDR1 is SNHLY, CDR2 FYNNEI, per germline. This CDR3 has 16 amino acids. The DNA read from the CDR3 is TGTGCCACAACTAATACCGGGACAGGGGGGAACAATGAG. It encodes CATTNTGTGGNNE. The CDR3 in its entirety is CATTNTGTGGNNEQFF.

Details on this clone: The read gets to within 3 residues of the CDR3 end, and the germline J gene fills in the rest. The chain employs TRBV7-9 and TRBJ2-7; weak D call: TRBD2 (7 bases). CDR1 is SEHNR, CDR2 FQNEAQ, per germline (reference sequence). The CDR3 consists of 15 residues. Between the trimmed V and J ends, which lost 5 bases and 2 bases, there was a span of 16 bases. The CDR3 protein is CASSPAGGQTYEQYF. CDR3 bases read: TGTGCCAGCAGCCCCGCCGGGGGGCAGACCTACGAG.

A word on this clone: With the read ending 3 residues before the CDR3 end, the germline J gene is used to fill in that end. V is TRBV19 and J is TRBJ2-2, with 7 nucleotides matching TRBD2. Per the germline V gene, CDR1 is LNHDA and CDR2 is SQIVND (reference sequence). CDR3 length: 16 residues. The CDR3 loop reads CASTTEYGDYNSPLFF. The CDR3 bases that were read are TGTGCCAGCACTACCGAGTACGGGGACTATAATTCACCG.

To note about this clone: The read ends 3 residues early relative to the CDR3; the germline J gene fills the gap. This chain uses TRBV20-1 with TRBJ2-2; D is possibly TRBD2 (6 bases). The CDR3 loop spans 15 amino acids. Per the germline V gene, CDR1 is DFQATT and CDR2 is SNEGSKA (reference sequence). V lost 1 base to trimming and J lost 5 bases, with 14 bases between them. CDR3 bases read: TGCAGTGCTAGAGCAGCGGGCCGGGGAACCGGGGAG. It specifies CSARAAGRGTGE. The entire CDR3 protein is CSARAAGRGTGELFF.

As regards this clone: The observed sequence ends 3 residues before the CDR3 terminus, with the missing tail filled in from the germline J gene. This chain connects TRBV19 to TRBJ2-4; D uncertain. The CDR3 runs 10 residues. CDR1 is LNHDA, CDR2 SQIVND, per germline (reference sequence). This chain's CDR3 is CASSRIGQYF. The DNA read from the CDR3 is TGTGCCAGTAGTAGAATCGGT.

With respect to this clone: The CDR3 end lies 3 residues beyond the end of the read and is filled in from the germline J gene. V usage is TRBV2 and J usage is TRBJ1-2; the match to TRBD1 covers 9 bases. The CDR3 loop spans 12 amino acids. Germline CDR1 SNHLY, CDR2 FYNNEI. CDR3 loop: CASSVDRGMYTF. CDR3 bases read: TGTGCCAGCAGCGTGGACAGGGGAATG. The full variable domain, rest sourced from reference TRBV2 and TRBJ1-2, is EPEVTQTPSHQVTQMGQEVILRCVPISNHLYFYWYRQILGQKVEFLVSFYNNEISEKSEIFDDQFSVERPDGSNFTLKIRSTKLEDSAMYFCASSVDRGMYTFGSGTRLTVV.

The DNA read from the CDR3 is TGTGCCAGCGCCCCCGGACTAGTGAGCACAGATACG. This codes for CASAPGLVSTDT. The entire CDR3 sequence reads CASAPGLVSTDTQYF. The rearrangement uses TRBV7-3 and TRBJ2-3, with 7 bases matching TRBD2. The CDR3 end is not reached by the read, which stops 3 residues before it; the germline J gene fills it in. Unmatched junction bases numbered 8, after V lost 8 bases and J lost 0 bases. In germline, CDR1 is SGHTA, CDR2 FQGTGA. The CDR3 has 15 amino acids.

Of note for this clone: Coverage ceases 3 residues before the CDR3 finishes, and the germline J gene fills in the end. The V and J genes are TRBV13 and TRBJ2-7; possible D gene TRBD1, 5 bases. V dropped 6 bases and J dropped 3 bases, with 9 bases sitting between them. This CDR3 has 12 residues. Per germline, CDR1 PRHDT and CDR2 FYEKMQ (reference sequence). The CDR3 is CASRGHGYEQYF. Partial CDR3 DNA: TGTGCCAGCAGGGGGCACGGCTACGAG.

A note on this clone: The sequence runs out 3 residues before the end of the CDR3; the remainder is reconstructed from the germline J gene. The chain joins TRBV20-1 to TRBJ2-1, with TRBD1 identical over 10 bases. Unmatched junction bases numbered 4, after V lost 5 bases and J lost 6 bases. Germline V lookup: CDR1 DFQATT, CDR2 SNEGSKA (reference sequence). The CDR3 contains 13 residues. The sequenced part of the CDR3 DNA is TGCAGTGCTTTCCGGGACAGGGGCAATGAG. Its translation: CSAFRDRGNE. The whole CDR3 reads CSAFRDRGNEQFF.

Details on this clone: The read stops 3 residues short of the end of the CDR3; the missing end is completed from the germline J gene. The chain carries TRBV30 and TRBJ1-2; D might be TRBD1 (6 bases). The CDR3 is 11 amino acids. The germline gives CDR1 GTSNPN, CDR2 SVGIG (reference sequence). Deletions cut 5 bases from V and 5 bases from J, with 9 bases between. The DNA read from the CDR3 is TGTGCCTGGCACAGGGAGTATGGC. As protein: CAWHREYG. The whole CDR3 protein reads CAWHREYGYTF.

In regard to this clone: The DNA ends 3 residues before the CDR3 does, and the rest of the CDR3 is filled in from the germline J gene. This chain links TRBV7-9 with TRBJ1-1; no clear D gene. Trimming pared 6 bases from V and 1 base from J, leaving 3 bases between. Germline CDR1 SEHNR, CDR2 FQNEAQ (reference sequence). There are 11 residues in the CDR3. The part of the CDR3 DNA that was read is TGTGCCAGCAGAGCGAACACTGAA. Its protein is CASRANTE. The whole CDR3 protein reads CASRANTEAFF.

The covered CDR3 bases are TGTGCCAGCACCCCCCGCCGGGAGGGGGATACG. This sequence encodes CASTPRREGDT. In full, the CDR3 reads CASTPRREGDTQYF. The V and J genes are TRBV5-4 and TRBJ2-3; TRBD2 agrees at 8 bases. The missing CDR3 end, 3 residues past where the read stops, is filled in from the germline J gene. Trimming removed 6 bases from V and 6 bases from J; junction bases left unmatched: 9. The CDR3 totals 14 residues. The V gene's germline CDR1 is SGHNT and CDR2 YYREEE (reference sequence).

The covered CDR3 bases are TGCAGTACAAGGGGGAGGAGCGCTAGCGGCGAG. It codes for CSTRGRSASGE. The CDR3 as a whole reads CSTRGRSASGEQYF. The rearrangement links TRBV20-1 to TRBJ2-7; a possible D gene is TRBD2 (7 bases). The missing CDR3 end, 3 residues past where the read stops, is filled in from the germline J gene. Trimming pared 8 bases from V and 6 bases from J, leaving 23 bases between. Germline V gene sequence: CDR1 DFQATT, CDR2 SNEGSKA (reference sequence). CDR3 length: 14 residues.

Details on this clone: The read halts 3 residues ahead of the CDR3 end, with the missing end drawn from the germline J gene. The genes are TRBV5-1 and TRBJ2-7; 7 nucleotides line up with TRBD1. The CDR3 spans 15 residues. V lost 0 bases to trimming and J lost 2 bases; unmatched junction nucleotides: 5. Per germline, CDR1 SGHRS and CDR2 YFSETQ. The CDR3 here is CASSLGGQTTYEQYF. Partial CDR3 DNA: TGCGCCAGCAGCTTGGGGGGACAGACAACCTACGAG.

As to this clone: The read ends 3 residues early relative to the CDR3; the germline J gene fills the gap. This chain connects TRBV20-1 to TRBJ2-1; 9 bases fit TRBD1. V was clipped by 0 bases and J by 8 bases; unmatched bases: 14. Germline V gives CDR1 DFQATT, CDR2 SNEGSKA (reference sequence). The CDR3 covers 17 residues. The CDR3 DNA, read in part, is TGCAGTGCTAGAGATGGCCGACGGACAGGGGTTCGCGATGAG. Protein product: CSARDGRRTGVRDE. The whole CDR3 protein is CSARDGRRTGVRDEQFF.

For this clone: The CDR3 end is not reached by the read, which stops 3 residues before it; the germline J gene fills it in. The chain is built from TRBV30 and TRBJ2-7; tentatively, D is TRBD2 (6 bases). CDR1 GTSNPN and CDR2 SVGIG come from the germline V gene (reference sequence). V lost 7 bases and J 2 bases, leaving 15 bases between the germline ends. The CDR3 extends over 13 amino acids. CDR3 DNA (partial): TGTGCCTCGGACCTCGGACTAACCTACGAG. Translation: CASDLGLTYE. The full-length CDR3 reads as CASDLGLTYEQYF. The whole variable domain, filled in from reference TRBV30 and TRBJ2-7, reads SQTIHQWPATLVQPVGSPLSLECTVEGTSNPNLYWYRQAAGRGLQLLFYSVGIGQISSEVPQNLSASRPQDRQFILSSKKLLLSDSGFYLCASDLGLTYEQYFGPGTRLTVT.

On this clone itself: The CDR3 goes on 3 residues after the read ends, and that part is filled in from the germline J gene. The V call is TRBV5-1, the J call TRBJ2-1, with 7 bases fitting TRBD2. Germline CDR1 is SGHRS and CDR2 is YFSETQ. J lost 4 bases, V lost 0 bases, and 1 base had no gene match. CDR3 length: 14 amino acids. The DNA read from the CDR3 is TGCGCCAGCAGCTTGGACGGGGGGTACAATGAG. This encodes CASSLDGGYNE. The full CDR3 protein is CASSLDGGYNEQFF.

A word on this clone: The CDR3 end falls 3 residues outside the read, so it is completed with the germline J gene. V gene TRBV9 combines with J gene TRBJ2-7; no definite D call. Trimming removed 4 bases at V and 3 bases at J, with 11 bases between. CDR1 and CDR2 from the germline V gene are SGDLS and YYNGEE. The CDR3 is 13 residues long. CDR3 region: CASSLGIGYEQYF. The CDR3 bases that were read are TGTGCCAGCAGCCTTGGTATCGGCTACGAG.

Notes on this clone: The read terminates 3 residues before the CDR3 end, so the remaining end is supplied by the germline J gene. The V call is TRBV20-1, the J call TRBJ1-1, with 8 bases lining up with TRBD1. Per the germline V gene, CDR1 is DFQATT and CDR2 is SNEGSKA (reference sequence). J lost 6 bases, V lost 1 base, and 16 bases had no gene match. The CDR3 totals 17 residues. The CDR3 DNA, read in part, is TGCAGTGCTAGAGGGGTCGGGACAGGATTTCGTAGTGCTGAA. Translating gives CSARGVGTGFRSAE. The complete CDR3 sequence is CSARGVGTGFRSAEAFF.

Worth noting for this clone: The sequenced fragment ends 3 residues before the CDR3 boundary, so the rest is inferred from the germline J gene. The chain carries TRBV29-1 and TRBJ1-4; a possible D gene is TRBD1 (5 bases). CDR1 and CDR2 from the germline V gene are SQVTM and ANQGSEA. The CDR3 is 13 residues long. CDR3 sequence: CSVVEGVNSPLFF. The part of the CDR3 DNA that was read is TGCAGCGTTGTGGAAGGGGTGAATTCACCA. The full variable domain, with the rest looked up from reference TRBV29-1 and TRBJ1-4, is SAVISQKPSRDICQRGTSLTIQCQVDSQVTMMFWYRQQPGQSLTLIATANQGSEATYESGFVIDKFPISRPNLTFSTLTVSNMSPEDSSIYLCSVVEGVNSPLFFGSGTQLSVL.

Comments on this clone: The sequenced fragment ends 3 residues before the CDR3 boundary, so the rest is inferred from the germline J gene. V usage is TRBV6-1 and J usage is TRBJ2-1; D is unclear. CDR1 is MNHNS and CDR2 is SASEGT in the germline V gene. V shed 1 base and J shed 4 bases, with 8 bases lying between them. The CDR3 is 14 amino acids. The part of the CDR3 DNA that was read is TGTGCCAGCAGTGAAGGAAAGGGTTACAATGAG. Residues: CASSEGKGYNE. The entire CDR3 is CASSEGKGYNEQFF.

A remark on this clone: The read halts 3 residues ahead of the CDR3 end, with the missing end drawn from the germline J gene. This chain uses TRBV7-2 with TRBJ2-5; no definite D call. The CDR3 has 14 residues. Germline V gene lookup returns CDR1 SGHTA and CDR2 FQGNSA. V lost 0 bases, J lost 1 base, and 6 bases lay in between. The CDR3 sequence: CASSLAWAQETQYF. CDR3 DNA (partial): TGTGCCAGCAGCTTAGCGTGGGCCCAAGAGACC.

A remark on this clone: Read data end 3 residues before the CDR3 end; the end is taken from the germline J gene. The V call is TRBV19, the J call TRBJ2-7; D ambiguous. This CDR3 has 15 residues. Germline V gives CDR1 LNHDA, CDR2 SQIVND (reference sequence). V lost 1 base and J lost 0, with 10 bases in between. CDR3 in amino acids: CASSIVSQNSYEQYF. Incomplete CDR3 DNA: TGTGCCAGTAGTATAGTGTCACAGAACTCCTACGAG.